Below, 27 T cell receptor beta chains from the same sample are listed, as sequenced in a study of cytomegalovirus exposure and HLA in healthy donors. Both 60 Vbeta primers and 13 Jbeta primers went into the PCR. Some clones are missing from TCRdb's copy, which holds only in-frame ones; the method was immunoSEQ multiplex PCR. The sample holds over 110,000 clones, 70% to 85% seen once. What was sequenced was PBMCs. The origin of the receptors is a male donor in good health and CMV-seronegative.

This clone came up once. The chain couples TRBV9 to TRBJ2-2, with D possibly being TRBD1 (6 bases). This CDR3 has 17 residues. From germline, CDR1 is SGDLS and CDR2 YYNGEE. V was pared by 4 bases and J by 1 base, with 17 bases between. The CDR3 spells CASSPRGNRVNTGELFF. The DNA for the CDR3 is TGTGCCAGCAGCCCGAGAGGGAACAGGGTGAACACCGGGGAGCTGTTTTTT. The complete variable domain, with remaining parts taken from reference TRBV9 and TRBJ2-2, reads DSGVTQTPKHLITATGQRVTLRCSPRSGDLSVYWYQQSLDQGLQFLIQYYNGEERAKGNILERFSAQQFPDLHSELNLSSLELGDSALYFCASSPRGNRVNTGELFFGEGSRLTVL.

The chain has TRBV19 and TRBJ1-1, with a weak D call TRBD1 (6 bases). Germline V gene sequence: CDR1 LNHDA, CDR2 SQIVND (reference sequence). This CDR3 has 14 residues. V was trimmed by 6 bases and J by 1 base, leaving 12 bases between them. This CDR3 reads CASSPTGPNTEAFF. As DNA, the CDR3 is TGTGCCAGTAGCCCGACAGGACCGAACACTGAAGCTTTCTTT.

This chain joins TRBV7-2 and TRBJ2-7; weak D call: TRBD1 (6 bases). V lost 1 base, J lost 7 bases, and 14 bases lay in between. Germline assignment: CDR1 SGHTA and CDR2 FQGNSA. This CDR3 has 14 amino acids. CDR3 sequence: CASSLEGTSKEQYF. The CDR3 nucleotides read TGTGCCAGCAGCTTAGAAGGGACATCAAAGGAGCAGTACTTC.

This chain uses TRBV18 with TRBJ2-1, with 9 positions matching TRBD2. The germline V gene encodes CDR1 KGHSH and CDR2 LQKENI. After removal of 3 bases from V and 3 bases from J, the junction contained 6 bases not matched to a gene. The CDR3 runs to 16 residues. The CDR3 spells CASSPDSGSGYNEQFF. The CDR3 DNA is TGTGCCAGCTCACCCGATAGCGGGAGTGGCTACAATGAGCAGTTCTTC.

CDR3 in amino acids: CASSWGQPNEKLFF. In nucleotides, the CDR3 is TGTGCCAGCAGCTGGGGACAGCCTAATGAAAAACTGTTTTTT. The chain carries TRBV5-6 and TRBJ1-4; the match to TRBD1 covers 7 bases. V lost 3 bases to trimming and J lost 3 bases; unmatched junction nucleotides: 2. This CDR3 is built from 14 residues. Germline V CDR1 and CDR2: SGHDT, YYEEEE.

Turning to this clone: The sample contains more than one DNA sequence encoding this CDR3. The chain combines TRBV27 with TRBJ2-7, with 9 bases that match TRBD1. Looked up from germline, CDR1 is MNHEY and CDR2 is SMNVEV (reference sequence). The CDR3 consists of 14 residues. J was trimmed by 1 base and V by 3 bases; bases with no gene match: 1. The CDR3 sequence is CASSFGTGSYEQYF. CDR3 DNA: TGTGCCAGCAGTTTTGGGACAGGGTCCTACGAGCAGTACTTC.

The chain is built from TRBV7-2 and TRBJ1-3, with 10 positions matching TRBD1. The germline V gene has CDR1 SGHTA and CDR2 FQGNSA. CDR3 size: 17 residues. V was clipped by 5 bases and J by 4 bases; unmatched bases: 11. CDR3 loop: CASSLDGTGAGGNTIYF. CDR3 DNA sequence: TGTGCCAGCAGCCTAGACGGGACAGGGGCAGGAGGAAACACCATATATTTT. Filled out from reference TRBV7-2 and TRBJ1-3, the complete variable domain reads GAGVSQSPSNKVTEKGKDVELRCDPISGHTALYWYRQSLGQGLEFLIYFQGNSAPDKSGLPSDRFSAERTGGSVSTLTIQRTQQEDSAVYLCASSLDGTGAGGNTIYFGEGSWLTVV.

The table lists this clone with a few counts. This chain connects TRBV7-3 to TRBJ1-2; possibly TRBD1 for D (6 bases). Looked up from germline, CDR1 is SGHTA and CDR2 is FQGTGA. The CDR3 is 13 amino acids. The germline V and J ends were trimmed by 4 bases and 8 bases, with 14 bases remaining between them. This chain's CDR3 is CASSSQGLSGYTF. CDR3 in DNA: TGTGCCAGCAGCTCCCAGGGGTTAAGCGGCTACACCTTC. Full variable domain (missing parts from reference TRBV7-3 and TRBJ1-2): GAGVSQTPSNKVTEKGKYVELRCDPISGHTALYWYRQSLGQGPEFLIYFQGTGAADDSGLPNDRFFAVRPEGSVSTLKIQRTERGDSAVYLCASSSQGLSGYTFGSGTRLTVV.

The chain employs TRBV27 and TRBJ1-5, with D perhaps matching TRBD1 (5 bases). This CDR3 region has 14 residues. Germline CDR1 is MNHEY and CDR2 is SMNVEV (reference sequence). With 5 bases removed from V and 7 bases from J, the gap between germline ends came to 15 bases. The CDR3 here is CASSPQGIGQPQHF. Written as DNA, the CDR3 is TGTGCCAGCAGTCCCCAGGGAATAGGGCAGCCCCAGCATTTT.

The V call is TRBV7-2, the J call TRBJ2-5, with a possible D match to TRBD2 (6 bases). V gave up 6 bases and J gave up 0 bases, with 8 bases separating them. There are 13 residues in the CDR3. Germline CDR1 is SGHTA and CDR2 is FQGNSA. DNA of the CDR3: TGTGCCAGCAGTCGGGGGTACCAAGAGACCCAGTACTTC. Translation gives CASSRGYQETQYF. Variable domain in full (rest from reference TRBV7-2 and TRBJ2-5): GAGVSQSPSNKVTEKGKDVELRCDPISGHTALYWYRQSLGQGLEFLIYFQGNSAPDKSGLPSDRFSAERTGGSVSTLTIQRTQQEDSAVYLCASSRGYQETQYFGPGTRLLVL.

The chain has TRBV18 and TRBJ1-5; 7 bases agree with TRBD1. The CDR3 sequence is 14 residues long. The germline CDR1 and CDR2 sequences are KGHSH and LQKENI. V was clipped by 1 base and J by 7 bases; unmatched bases: 4. For the CDR3, the DNA is TGTGCCAGCTCACCACAGGGGGCGGAGCAGCCCCAGCATTTT. Translation gives CASSPQGAEQPQHF.

The chain recombines TRBV27 with TRBJ1-2, with D tentatively TRBD1 (6 bases). Trimming stripped 6 bases from V and 7 bases from J, with 15 bases between. The CDR3 covers 13 residues. Germline CDR1 and CDR2: MNHEY and SMNVEV (reference sequence). CDR3 protein: CASRSTGRGGYTF. The CDR3 DNA reads as TGTGCCAGCAGGTCGACAGGTCGGGGTGGCTACACCTTC.

This sequence joins TRBV27 and TRBJ2-7; 8 bases map to TRBD1. Trimming removed 5 bases from V and 3 bases from J; junction bases left unmatched: 9. Germline CDR1 is MNHEY and CDR2 is SMNVEV (reference sequence). The CDR3 extends over 15 amino acids. CDR3 sequence reads: CASSRTGTGHYEQYF. The DNA of the CDR3 is TGTGCCAGCAGTCGGACCGGGACAGGACACTACGAGCAGTACTTC.

J is TRBJ2-7 and V is TRBV4-1, with D perhaps TRBD1 (5 bases). From germline, CDR1 is MGHRA and CDR2 YSYEKL. V lost 4 bases and J lost 3, with 10 bases in between. This CDR3 comprises 13 residues. Here the CDR3 DNA reads TGCGCCAGCAGCCCAGGGATGAACTACGAGCAGTACTTC. It specifies CASSPGMNYEQYF.

The chain employs TRBV6-1 and TRBJ1-5; tentative D call: TRBD1 (6 bases). CDR3 size: 15 residues. CDR1 and CDR2 from the germline V gene are MNHNS and SASEGT. V lost 6 bases and J lost 5, with 17 bases in between. Here the CDR3 DNA reads TGTGCCAGCAGCGTTACAGGGTTGTCGTATCAGCCCCAGCATTTT. Its translation is CASSVTGLSYQPQHF.

V gene TRBV11-2 combines with J gene TRBJ2-7; no clear D. Per germline, CDR1 SGHAT and CDR2 FQNNGV. The CDR3 loop spans 14 amino acids. Trimming shortened V by 5 bases and J by 2 bases, and 13 bases separated the two germline ends. Written as DNA, the CDR3 is TGTGCCAGCAGCGCCATGATGCCTACCTACGAGCAGTACTTC. Amino acid sequence: CASSAMMPTYEQYF.

This chain links TRBV5-1 with TRBJ2-2, with D perhaps TRBD1 (5 bases). Trimming left V 5 bases short and J 6 bases short, with 11 bases between. Germline V gene lookup returns CDR1 SGHRS and CDR2 YFSETQ. The CDR3 covers 13 residues. CDR3 loop: CASRIGDPGELFF. Written as DNA, the CDR3 is TGCGCCAGCAGGATAGGGGATCCCGGGGAGCTGTTTTTT. Full variable domain (remainder filled in from reference TRBV5-1 and TRBJ2-2): KAGVTQTPRYLIKTRGQQVTLSCSPISGHRSVSWYQQTPGQGLQFLFEYFSETQRNKGNFPGRFSGRQFSNSRSEMNVSTLELGDSALYLCASRIGDPGELFFGEGSRLTVL.

The chain uses TRBV13 and TRBJ2-5; D unresolved. CDR3 length: 12 amino acids. From germline, CDR1 is PRHDT and CDR2 FYEKMQ (reference sequence). The V end lost 5 bases, the J end lost 3 bases, and 7 bases lay between the germline ends. CDR3 DNA: TGTGCCAGCAGCCTGTCCGAAGAGACCCAGTACTTC. Amino acid sequence: CASSLSEETQYF. Full variable domain (missing parts from reference TRBV13 and TRBJ2-5): AAGVIQSPRHLIKEKRETATLKCYPIPRHDTVYWYQQGPGQDPQFLISFYEKMQSDKGSIPDRFSAQQFSDYHSELNMSSLELGDSALYFCASSLSEETQYFGPGTRLLVL.

This chain uses TRBV28 with TRBJ2-4, with 16 bases matching TRBD2. The CDR3 is 17 residues long. Germline V gives CDR1 MDHEN, CDR2 SYDVKM. The ends lost 5 bases at V and 6 bases at J; junction bases unmatched: 7. The CDR3 spells CASSTGLAGGPGNIQYF. The CDR3 nucleotides read TGTGCCAGCAGTACGGGACTAGCGGGAGGGCCGGGAAACATTCAGTACTTC.

This rearrangement joins TRBV13 to TRBJ2-7, with D unclear. Trimming removed 0 bases from V and 4 bases from J, with 4 bases in between. The CDR3 loop spans 12 amino acids. Looked up from germline, CDR1 is PRHDT and CDR2 is FYEKMQ (reference sequence). CDR3 nucleotide sequence: TGTGCCAGCAGCTTAGGGGCATACGAGCAGTACTTC. This translates into CASSLGAYEQYF.

This rearrangement joins TRBV19 to TRBJ2-2; 7 nucleotides match TRBD1. CDR1 and CDR2 from the germline V gene are LNHDA and SQIVND (reference sequence). The CDR3 spans 16 residues. V was clipped by 5 bases and J by 5 bases; unmatched bases: 11. The CDR3 DNA reads as TGTGCCAGTAGTCACAGTGACAGGGTTAATACCGGGGAGCTGTTTTTT. Amino acid sequence: CASSHSDRVNTGELFF. The whole variable domain, filled in from reference TRBV19 and TRBJ2-2, reads DGGITQSPKYLFRKEGQNVTLSCEQNLNHDAMYWYRQDPGQGLRLIYYSQIVNDFQKGDIAEGYSVSREKKESFPLTVTSAQKNPTAFYLCASSHSDRVNTGELFFGEGSRLTVL.

The chain links TRBV28 to TRBJ1-1, with D unclear. There are 14 residues in the CDR3. Looked up from germline, CDR1 is MDHEN and CDR2 is SYDVKM. Trimming removed 4 bases at V and 6 bases at J, with 15 bases between. Here the CDR3 reads CASSSTPGWPEAFF. For the CDR3, the DNA is TGTGCCAGCAGTTCCACCCCCGGGTGGCCTGAAGCTTTCTTT.

In this sample, this clone turned up once. The chain joins TRBV25-1 to TRBJ2-2; D is perhaps TRBD1 (6 bases). V lost 4 bases and J 3 bases, leaving 9 bases between the germline ends. The CDR3 contains 14 residues. Germline-derived CDR1 and CDR2 are MGHDK and SYGVNS. As DNA, the CDR3 is TGTGCCAGCAGTGGGGGGCACGACACCGGGGAGCTGTTTTTT. Amino acid sequence: CASSGGHDTGELFF. Complete variable domain (other parts from reference TRBV25-1 and TRBJ2-2): EADIYQTPRYLVIGTGKKITLECSQTMGHDKMYWYQQDPGMELHLIHYSYGVNSTEKGDLSSESTVSRIRTEHFPLTLESARPSHTSQYLCASSGGHDTGELFFGEGSRLTVL.

This clone was counted once. This chain connects TRBV7-3 to TRBJ2-7; TRBD2 matches 14 bases. The length of the CDR3 is 16 residues. Germline V gene sequence: CDR1 SGHTA, CDR2 FQGTGA. V was pared by 0 bases and J by 6 bases, with 4 bases of the junction left unmatched. The CDR3, as DNA: TGTGCCAGCAGCTTAACGGGGACTAGCGGGAGCAGCGAGCAGTACTTC. This codes for CASSLTGTSGSSEQYF. Supplemented by reference TRBV7-3 and TRBJ2-7, the full variable domain reads GAGVSQTPSNKVTEKGKYVELRCDPISGHTALYWYRQSLGQGPEFLIYFQGTGAADDSGLPNDRFFAVRPEGSVSTLKIQRTERGDSAVYLCASSLTGTSGSSEQYFGPGTRLTVT.

The chain uses TRBV5-4 and TRBJ1-2; D possibly corresponds to TRBD1 (5 bases). The CDR3 is made up of 15 amino acids. V lost 4 bases, J lost 6 bases, and 19 bases lay in between. Germline CDR1 reads SGHNT; CDR2 reads YYREEE (reference sequence). In DNA form, the CDR3 reads TGTGCCAGCAGCCCCTCGCCCGACAGAAGAGATGGCTACACCTTC. Residues: CASSPSPDRRDGYTF.

The genes are TRBV7-3 and TRBJ2-3, with 8 positions matching TRBD1. CDR1 and CDR2 (germline): SGHTA, FQGTGA. V lost 0 bases, J lost 4 bases, and 0 bases stayed unmatched. The CDR3 sequence is 14 residues long. CDR3 sequence: CASSLTDRADTQYF. CDR3 sequence (DNA): TGTGCCAGCAGCTTAACGGACAGGGCAGATACGCAGTATTTT.

V gene TRBV19 combines with J gene TRBJ2-7, with D possibly TRBD2 on 5 matching bases. From germline, CDR1 is LNHDA and CDR2 SQIVND (reference sequence). V dropped 6 bases and J dropped 6 bases, with 18 bases sitting between them. The CDR3 is made up of 14 amino acids. The DNA for the CDR3 is TGTGCCAGTAGCATCGGACGGAGCGGCACCGAGCAGTACTTC. Translated, it gives CASSIGRSGTEQYF.